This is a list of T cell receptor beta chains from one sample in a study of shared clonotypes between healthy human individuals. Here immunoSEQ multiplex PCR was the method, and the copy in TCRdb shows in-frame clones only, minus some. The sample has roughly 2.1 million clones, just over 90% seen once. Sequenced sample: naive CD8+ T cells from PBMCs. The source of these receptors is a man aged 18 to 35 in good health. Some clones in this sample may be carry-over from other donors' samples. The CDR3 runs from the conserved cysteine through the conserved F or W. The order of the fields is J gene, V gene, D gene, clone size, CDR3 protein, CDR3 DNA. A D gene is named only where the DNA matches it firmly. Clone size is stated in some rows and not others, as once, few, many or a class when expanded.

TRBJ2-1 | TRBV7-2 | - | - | CASSSRTDYNEQFF | TGTGCCAGCAGCTCCAGGACAGACTACAATGAGCAGTTCTTC
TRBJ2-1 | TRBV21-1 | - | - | CASSKGDEQFF | TGTGCCAGCAGCAAGGGAGATGAGCAGTTCTTC
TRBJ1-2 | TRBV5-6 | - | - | CASSLGGNYGYTF | TGTGCCAGCAGCTTGGGCGGAAACTATGGCTACACCTTC
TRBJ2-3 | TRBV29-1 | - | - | CSVPLLGGFTDTQYF | TGCAGCGTACCCCTGTTGGGCGGCTTCACAGATACGCAGTATTTT
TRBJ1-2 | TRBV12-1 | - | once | CASSAQYRQFAKHYGYTF | TGTGCCAGCAGCGCGCAATACAGGCAATTCGCCAAACACTATGGCTACACCTTC
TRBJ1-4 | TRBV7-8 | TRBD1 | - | CASSPFGGQGGKLFF | TGTGCCAGCAGCCCCTTTGGCGGACAGGGAGGAAAACTGTTTTTT
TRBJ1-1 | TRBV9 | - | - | CASSVATGSSEAFF | TGTGCCAGCAGCGTAGCTACTGGCTCTTCTGAAGCTTTCTTT
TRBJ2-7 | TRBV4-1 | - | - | CASRDPGLAYEQYF | TGCGCCAGCAGAGACCCAGGGCTGGCCTACGAGCAGTACTTC
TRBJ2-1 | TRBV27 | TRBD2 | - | CATGTSFYNEQFF | TGTGCCACAGGGACTAGCTTTTACAATGAGCAGTTCTTC
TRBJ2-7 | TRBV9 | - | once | CASSAGRMTSYEQYF | TGTGCCAGCAGCGCTGGACGTATGACCAGCTACGAGCAGTACTTC
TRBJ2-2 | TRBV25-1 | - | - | CASSGPRVGELFF | TGTGCCAGCAGTGGGCCCAGGGTCGGGGAGCTGTTTTTT
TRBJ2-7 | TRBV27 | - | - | CASSFGQGYEQYF | TGTGCCAGCAGTTTCGGGCAGGGATACGAGCAGTACTTC
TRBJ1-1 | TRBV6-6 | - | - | CASSLQVMNTEAFF | TGTGCCAGCAGCCTGCAGGTAATGAACACTGAAGCTTTCTTT
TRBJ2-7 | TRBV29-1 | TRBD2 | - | CSVAEGGWAYEQYF | TGCAGCGTTGCGGAGGGAGGGTGGGCCTACGAGCAGTACTTC
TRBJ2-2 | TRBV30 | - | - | CAWSVFDTGELFF | TGTGCCTGGAGTGTATTTGACACCGGGGAGCTGTTTTTT
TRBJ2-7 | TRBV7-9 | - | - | CASSPTIPSSGGDEQYF | TGTGCCAGCAGTCCCACCATCCCAAGTTCAGGAGGGGACGAGCAGTACTTC
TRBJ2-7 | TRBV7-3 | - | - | CASSLGPGNEQYF | TGTGCCAGCAGCTTGGGACCGGGGAACGAGCAGTACTTC
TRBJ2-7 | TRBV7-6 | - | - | CASSLEVGLSYEQYF | TGTGCCAGCAGCTTAGAGGTTGGCCTATCCTACGAGCAGTACTTC
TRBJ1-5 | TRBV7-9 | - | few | CASSSPGANQPQHF | TGTGCCAGCAGCTCCCCGGGGGCTAATCAGCCCCAGCATTTT
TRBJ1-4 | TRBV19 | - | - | CASSAGTQGFF | TGTGCCAGTAGTGCCGGGACTCAGGGGTTTTTT